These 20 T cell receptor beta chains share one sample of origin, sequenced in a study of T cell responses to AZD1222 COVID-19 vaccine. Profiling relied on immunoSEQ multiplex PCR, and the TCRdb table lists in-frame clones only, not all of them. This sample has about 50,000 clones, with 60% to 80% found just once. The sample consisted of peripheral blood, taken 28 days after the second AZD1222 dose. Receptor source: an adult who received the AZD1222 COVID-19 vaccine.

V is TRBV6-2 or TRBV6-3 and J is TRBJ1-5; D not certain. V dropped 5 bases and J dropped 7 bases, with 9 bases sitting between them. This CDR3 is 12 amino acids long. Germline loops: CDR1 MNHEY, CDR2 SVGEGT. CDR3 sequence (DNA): TGTGCCAGCAGTCACAGTGGCCAGCCCCAGCATTTT. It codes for CASSHSGQPQHF.

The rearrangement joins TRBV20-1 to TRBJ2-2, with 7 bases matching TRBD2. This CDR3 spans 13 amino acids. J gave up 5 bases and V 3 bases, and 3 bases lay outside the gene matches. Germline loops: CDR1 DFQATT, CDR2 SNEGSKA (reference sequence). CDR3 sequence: CSASSGGTGELFF. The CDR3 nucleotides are TGCAGTGCTAGTTCGGGAGGAACCGGGGAGCTGTTTTTT.

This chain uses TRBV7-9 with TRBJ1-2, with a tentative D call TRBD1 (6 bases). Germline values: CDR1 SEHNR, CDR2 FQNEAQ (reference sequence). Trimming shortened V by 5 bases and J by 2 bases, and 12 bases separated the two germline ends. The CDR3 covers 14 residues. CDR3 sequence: CASSAAGANYGYTF. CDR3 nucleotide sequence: TGTGCCAGCAGCGCAGCGGGGGCGAACTATGGCTACACCTTC.

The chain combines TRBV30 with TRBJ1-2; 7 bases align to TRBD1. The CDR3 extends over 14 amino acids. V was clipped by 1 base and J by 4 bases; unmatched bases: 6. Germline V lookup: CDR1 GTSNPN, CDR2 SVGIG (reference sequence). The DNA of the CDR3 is TGTGCCTGGAGTGCCAGGACAGGAGGCTATGGCTACACCTTC. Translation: CAWSARTGGYGYTF.

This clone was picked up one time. CDR3 DNA sequence: TGTGCCAGCAGTTTCTCGGGGCTGAACACCGGGGAGCTGTTTTTT. It yields the protein CASSFSGLNTGELFF. This chain links TRBV28 with TRBJ2-2; D possibly matches TRBD1 or TRBD2 (5 bases each). Germline loops: CDR1 MDHEN, CDR2 SYDVKM. The CDR3 has 15 residues. The V end lost 3 bases, the J end lost 1 base, and 9 bases lay between the germline ends.

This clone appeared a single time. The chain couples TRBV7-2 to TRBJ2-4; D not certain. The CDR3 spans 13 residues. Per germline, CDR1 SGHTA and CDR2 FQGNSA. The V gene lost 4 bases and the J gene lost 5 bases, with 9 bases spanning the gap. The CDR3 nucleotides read TGTGCCAGCAGCTCTCGAAGGGAAAACATTCAGTACTTC. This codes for CASSSRRENIQYF.

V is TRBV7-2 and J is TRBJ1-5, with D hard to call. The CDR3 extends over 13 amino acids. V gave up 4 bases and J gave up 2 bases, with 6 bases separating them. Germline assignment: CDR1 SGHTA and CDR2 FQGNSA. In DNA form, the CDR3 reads TGTGCCAGCAGCTATATGGGCAATCAGCCCCAGCATTTT. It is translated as CASSYMGNQPQHF.

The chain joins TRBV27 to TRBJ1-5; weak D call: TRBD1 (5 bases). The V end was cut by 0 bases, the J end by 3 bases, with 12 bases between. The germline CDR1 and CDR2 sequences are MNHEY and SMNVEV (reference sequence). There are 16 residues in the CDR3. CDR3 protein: CASSLSPGPHNQPQHF. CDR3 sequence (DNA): TGTGCCAGCAGTTTATCTCCGGGACCACACAATCAGCCCCAGCATTTT.

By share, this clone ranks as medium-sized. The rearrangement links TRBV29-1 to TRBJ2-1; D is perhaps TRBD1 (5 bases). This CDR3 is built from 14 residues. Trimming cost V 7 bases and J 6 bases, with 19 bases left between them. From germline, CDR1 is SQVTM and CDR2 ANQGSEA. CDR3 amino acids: CSDRQKLPSNEQFF. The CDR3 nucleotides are TGCAGCGACCGACAGAAACTCCCTAGCAATGAGCAGTTCTTC.

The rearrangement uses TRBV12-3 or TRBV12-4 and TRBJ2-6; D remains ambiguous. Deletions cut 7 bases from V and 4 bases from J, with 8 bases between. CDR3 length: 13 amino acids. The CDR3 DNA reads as TGTGCCAGCACCCTGTCCGGGGCCAACGTCCTGACTTTC. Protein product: CASTLSGANVLTF.

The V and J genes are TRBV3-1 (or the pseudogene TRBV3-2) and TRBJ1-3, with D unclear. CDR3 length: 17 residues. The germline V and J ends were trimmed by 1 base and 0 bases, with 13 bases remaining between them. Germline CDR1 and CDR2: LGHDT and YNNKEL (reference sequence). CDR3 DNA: TGTGCCAGCAGCCAAGTCGGGTCCGGAAACTCTGGAAACACCATATATTTT. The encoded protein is CASSQVGSGNSGNTIYF.

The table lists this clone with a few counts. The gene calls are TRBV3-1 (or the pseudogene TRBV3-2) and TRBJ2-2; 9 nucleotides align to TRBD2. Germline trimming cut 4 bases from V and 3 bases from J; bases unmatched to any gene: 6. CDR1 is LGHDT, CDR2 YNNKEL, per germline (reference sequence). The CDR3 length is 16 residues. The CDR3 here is CASSRTGTSYTGELFF. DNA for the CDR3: TGTGCCAGCAGCCGCACCGGGACTAGCTACACCGGGGAGCTGTTTTTT.

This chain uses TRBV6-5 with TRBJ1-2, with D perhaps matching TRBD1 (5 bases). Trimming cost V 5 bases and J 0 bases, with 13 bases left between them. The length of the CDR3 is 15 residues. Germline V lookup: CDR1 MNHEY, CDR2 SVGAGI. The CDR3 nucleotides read TGTGCCAGCAGTCGACTCGCACAGGCTAACTATGGCTACACCTTC. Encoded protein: CASSRLAQANYGYTF.

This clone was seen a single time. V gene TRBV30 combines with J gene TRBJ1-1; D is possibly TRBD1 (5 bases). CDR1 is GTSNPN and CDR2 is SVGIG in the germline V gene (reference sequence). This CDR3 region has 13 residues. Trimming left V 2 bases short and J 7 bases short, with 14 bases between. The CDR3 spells CAWSWGRGGEAFF. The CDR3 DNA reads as TGTGCCTGGAGTTGGGGGAGGGGAGGTGAAGCTTTCTTT. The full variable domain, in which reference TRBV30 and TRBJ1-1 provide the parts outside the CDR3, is SQTIHQWPATLVQPVGSPLSLECTVEGTSNPNLYWYRQAAGRGLQLLFYSVGIGQISSEVPQNLSASRPQDRQFILSSKKLLLSDSGFYLCAWSWGRGGEAFFGQGTRLTVV.

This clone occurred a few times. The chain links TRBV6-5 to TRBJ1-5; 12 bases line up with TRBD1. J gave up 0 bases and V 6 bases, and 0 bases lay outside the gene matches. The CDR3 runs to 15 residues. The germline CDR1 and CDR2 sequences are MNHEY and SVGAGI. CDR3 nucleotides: TGTGCCAGCAGGGGACAGGGGGCTAGCAATCAGCCCCAGCATTTT. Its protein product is CASRGQGASNQPQHF.

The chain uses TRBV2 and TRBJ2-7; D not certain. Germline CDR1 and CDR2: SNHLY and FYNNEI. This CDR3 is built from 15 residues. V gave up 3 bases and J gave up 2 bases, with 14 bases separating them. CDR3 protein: CASSDCLGTPYEQYV. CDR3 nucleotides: TGTGCCAGCAGTGACTGCTTGGGCACCCCCTACGAGCAGTACGTC.

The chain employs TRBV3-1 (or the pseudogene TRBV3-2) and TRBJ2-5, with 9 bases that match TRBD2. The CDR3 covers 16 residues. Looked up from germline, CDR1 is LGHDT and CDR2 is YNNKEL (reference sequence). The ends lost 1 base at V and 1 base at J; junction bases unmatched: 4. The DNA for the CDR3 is TGTGCCAGCAGCCAAGGCGCTAGCGGGGCCCAAGAGACCCAGTACTTC. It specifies CASSQGASGAQETQYF.

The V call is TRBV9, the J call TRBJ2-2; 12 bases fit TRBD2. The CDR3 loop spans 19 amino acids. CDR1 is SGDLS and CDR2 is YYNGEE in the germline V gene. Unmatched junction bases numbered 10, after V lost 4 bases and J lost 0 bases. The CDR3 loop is CASSLRTSGAFANTGELFF. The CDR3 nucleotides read TGTGCCAGCAGCCTCCGGACTAGCGGGGCGTTCGCGAACACCGGGGAGCTGTTTTTT.

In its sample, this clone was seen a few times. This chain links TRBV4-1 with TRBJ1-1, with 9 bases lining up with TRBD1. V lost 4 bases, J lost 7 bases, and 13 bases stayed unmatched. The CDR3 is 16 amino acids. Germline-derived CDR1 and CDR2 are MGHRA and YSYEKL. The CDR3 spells CASSPGQGTVSVEAFF. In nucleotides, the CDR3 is TGCGCCAGCAGCCCGGGACAGGGAACGGTCAGTGTTGAAGCTTTCTTT.

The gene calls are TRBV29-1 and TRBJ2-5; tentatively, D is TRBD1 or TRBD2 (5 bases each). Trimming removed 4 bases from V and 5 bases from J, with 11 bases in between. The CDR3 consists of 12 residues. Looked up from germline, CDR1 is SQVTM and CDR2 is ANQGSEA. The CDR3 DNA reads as TGCAGCGTTGTTGAGGGGACGGAGACCCAGTACTTC. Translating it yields CSVVEGTETQYF.